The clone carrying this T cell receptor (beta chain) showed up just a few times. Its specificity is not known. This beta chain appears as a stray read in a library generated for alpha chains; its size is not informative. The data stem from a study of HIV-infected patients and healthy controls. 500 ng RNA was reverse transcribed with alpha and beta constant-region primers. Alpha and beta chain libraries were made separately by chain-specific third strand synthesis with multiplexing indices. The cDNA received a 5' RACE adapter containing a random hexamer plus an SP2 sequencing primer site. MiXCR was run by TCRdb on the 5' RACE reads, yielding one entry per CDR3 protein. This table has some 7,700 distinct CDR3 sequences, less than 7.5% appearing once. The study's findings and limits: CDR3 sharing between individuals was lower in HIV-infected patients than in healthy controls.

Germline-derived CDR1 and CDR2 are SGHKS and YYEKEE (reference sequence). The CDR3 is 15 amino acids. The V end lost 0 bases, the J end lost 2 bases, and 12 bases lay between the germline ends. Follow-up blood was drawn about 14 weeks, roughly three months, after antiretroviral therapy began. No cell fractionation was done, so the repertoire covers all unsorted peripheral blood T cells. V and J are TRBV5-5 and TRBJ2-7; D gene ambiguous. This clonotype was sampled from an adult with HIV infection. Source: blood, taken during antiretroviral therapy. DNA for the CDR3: TGTGCCAGCAGCTTGGGTGAGCAGTTTGCCTACGAGCAGTACTTC. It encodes CASSLGEQFAYEQYF.